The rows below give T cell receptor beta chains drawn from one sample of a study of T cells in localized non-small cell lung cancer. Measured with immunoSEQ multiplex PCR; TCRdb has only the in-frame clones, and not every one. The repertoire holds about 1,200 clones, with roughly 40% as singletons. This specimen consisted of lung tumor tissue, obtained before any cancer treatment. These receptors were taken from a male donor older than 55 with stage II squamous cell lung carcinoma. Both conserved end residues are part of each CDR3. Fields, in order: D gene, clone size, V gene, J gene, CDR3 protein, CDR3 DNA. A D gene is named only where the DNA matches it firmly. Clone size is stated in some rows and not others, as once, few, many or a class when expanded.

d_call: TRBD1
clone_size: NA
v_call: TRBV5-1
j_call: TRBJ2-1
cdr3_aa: CASSRTGSGNEQFF
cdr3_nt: TGCGCCAGCAGCCGGACAGGGTCAGGCAATGAGCAGTTCTTC

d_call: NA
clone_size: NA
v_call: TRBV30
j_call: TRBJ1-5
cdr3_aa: CAWGPVEGIQPQHF
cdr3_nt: TGTGCCTGGGGGCCCGTGGAGGGAATTCAGCCCCAGCATTTT

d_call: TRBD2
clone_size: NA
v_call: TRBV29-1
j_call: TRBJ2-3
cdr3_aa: CSVGRAGGVTDMQYF
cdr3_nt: TGCAGCGTTGGGAGAGCGGGAGGAGTTACAGATATGCAGTATTTT

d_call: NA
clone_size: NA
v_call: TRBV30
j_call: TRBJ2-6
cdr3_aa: CAWSAGPASGANVLTF
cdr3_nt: TGTGCCTGGAGTGCAGGGCCCGCCTCTGGGGCCAACGTCCTGACTTTC

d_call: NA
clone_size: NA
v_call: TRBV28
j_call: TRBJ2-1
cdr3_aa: CASSLLAPPDNEQFF
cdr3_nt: TGTGCCAGCAGTTTACTCGCACCTCCCGACAATGAGCAGTTCTTC

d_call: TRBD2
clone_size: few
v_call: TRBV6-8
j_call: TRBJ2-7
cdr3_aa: CASRYSGGYEQYF
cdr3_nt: TGTGCCAGCAGGTATAGCGGGGGTTACGAGCAGTACTTC

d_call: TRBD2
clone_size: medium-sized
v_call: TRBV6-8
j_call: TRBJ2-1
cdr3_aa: CASSYPPRTSGHNEQFF
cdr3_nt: TGTGCCAGCAGTTACCCCCCACGGACTAGCGGCCACAATGAGCAGTTCTTC

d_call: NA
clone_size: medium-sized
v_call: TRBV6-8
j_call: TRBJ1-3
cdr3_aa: CASTRSYSGNTIYF
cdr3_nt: TGTGCCAGCACCCGTTCTTACTCTGGAAACACCATATATTTT

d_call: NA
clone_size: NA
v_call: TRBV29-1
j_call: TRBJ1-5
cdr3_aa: CSVSGTTNQPQHF
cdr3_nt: TGCAGCGTTTCCGGGACAACTAATCAGCCCCAGCATTTT

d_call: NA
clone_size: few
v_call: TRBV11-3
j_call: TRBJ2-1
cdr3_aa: CASSFSGQSYNEQFF
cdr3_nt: TGTGCCAGCAGCTTTTCAGGACAATCCTACAATGAGCAGTTCTTC

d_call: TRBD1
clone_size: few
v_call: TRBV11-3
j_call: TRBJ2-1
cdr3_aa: CASSAIGTGEARNEQFF
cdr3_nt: TGTGCCAGCAGCGCAATTGGGACAGGGGAGGCCAGGAATGAGCAGTTCTTC

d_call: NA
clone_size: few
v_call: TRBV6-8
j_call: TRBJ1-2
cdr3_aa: CASSDYGQNYGYTF
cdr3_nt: TGTGCCAGCAGTGATTATGGGCAAAACTATGGCTACACCTTC

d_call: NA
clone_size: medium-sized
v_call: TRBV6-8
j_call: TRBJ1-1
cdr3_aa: CASSYAIQGFEAFF
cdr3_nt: TGTGCCAGCAGTTACGCAATTCAGGGCTTTGAAGCTTTCTTT

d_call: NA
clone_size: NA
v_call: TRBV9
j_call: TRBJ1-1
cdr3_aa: CASSDGTWNTEAFF
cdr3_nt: TGTGCCAGCAGTGATGGCACATGGAACACTGAAGCTTTCTTT

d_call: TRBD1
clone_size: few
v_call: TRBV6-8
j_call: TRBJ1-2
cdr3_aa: CASSFGQGGSSYGYTF
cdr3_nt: TGTGCCAGCAGTTTCGGACAGGGAGGGTCCTCCTATGGTTACACCTTC

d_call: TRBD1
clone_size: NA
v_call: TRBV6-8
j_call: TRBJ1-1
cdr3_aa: CAISGTGNTEAFF
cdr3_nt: TGTGCCATCAGTGGGACAGGCAACACTGAAGCTTTCTTT

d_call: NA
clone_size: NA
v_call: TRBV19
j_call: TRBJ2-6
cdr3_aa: CASSGRPRSGANVLTF
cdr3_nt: TGTGCCAGTAGTGGTAGACCGCGCTCTGGGGCCAACGTCCTGACTTTC

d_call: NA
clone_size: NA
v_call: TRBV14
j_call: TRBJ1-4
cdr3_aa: CASSRQVFNEKLFF
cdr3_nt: TGTGCCAGCAGCCGACAGGTTTTTAATGAAAAACTGTTTTTT

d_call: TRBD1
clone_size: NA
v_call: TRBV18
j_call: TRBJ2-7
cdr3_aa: CASSAQVAQGVYEQYF
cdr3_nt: TGTGCCAGCTCAGCCCAAGTGGCACAGGGGGTCTACGAGCAGTACTTC

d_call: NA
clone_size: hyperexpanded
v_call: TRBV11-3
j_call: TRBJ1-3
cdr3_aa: CASSLEQGRGNTIYF
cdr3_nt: TGTGCCAGCAGCTTAGAGCAGGGGAGAGGAAACACCATATATTTT

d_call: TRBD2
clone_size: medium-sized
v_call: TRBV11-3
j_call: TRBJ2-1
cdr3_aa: CASSSQAGGPNEQFF
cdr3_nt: TGTGCCAGCAGCTCACAAGCGGGAGGGCCAAATGAGCAGTTCTTC

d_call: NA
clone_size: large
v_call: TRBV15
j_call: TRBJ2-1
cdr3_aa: CATSSLGSSYNEQFF
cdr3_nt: TGTGCCACCAGCAGTTTGGGGAGCTCCTACAATGAGCAGTTCTTC

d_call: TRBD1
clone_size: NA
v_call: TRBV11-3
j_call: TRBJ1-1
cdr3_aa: CASSLRDSLISAFF
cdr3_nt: TGTGCCAGCAGCTTAAGGGACAGTCTGATATCGGCTTTCTTT

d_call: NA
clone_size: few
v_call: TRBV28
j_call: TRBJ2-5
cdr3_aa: CASSLVQAIQETQYF
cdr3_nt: TGTGCCAGCAGTTTAGTACAGGCGATCCAAGAGACCCAGTACTTC

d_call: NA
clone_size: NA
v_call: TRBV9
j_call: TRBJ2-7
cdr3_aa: CASSQWGNEQYF
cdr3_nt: TGTGCCAGCAGCCAATGGGGGAACGAGCAGTACTTC

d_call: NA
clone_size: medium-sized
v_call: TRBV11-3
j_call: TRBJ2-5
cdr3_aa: CASSLSRHQETQYF
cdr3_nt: TGTGCCAGCAGCTTGAGCAGGCACCAAGAGACCCAGTACTTC

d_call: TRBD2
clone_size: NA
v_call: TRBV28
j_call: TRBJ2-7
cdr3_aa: CASSLAAYEQYF
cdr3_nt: TGTGCCAGCAGTCTAGCGGCCTACGAGCAGTACTTC

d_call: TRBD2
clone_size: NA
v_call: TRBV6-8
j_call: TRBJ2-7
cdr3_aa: CASNSGRSHEQYF
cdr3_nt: TGTGCCAGCAATAGCGGGAGAAGCCACGAGCAGTACTTC

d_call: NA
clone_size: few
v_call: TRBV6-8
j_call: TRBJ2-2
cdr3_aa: CVSSYSSGRAGELFF
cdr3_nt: TGTGTCAGCAGTTACTCTTCTGGGAGAGCCGGGGAGCTGTTTTTT

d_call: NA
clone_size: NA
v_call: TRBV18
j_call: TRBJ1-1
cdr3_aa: CASSPLLKTENTEAFF
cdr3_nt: TGTGCCAGCTCACCACTCCTCAAGACAGAGAACACTGAAGCTTTCTTT

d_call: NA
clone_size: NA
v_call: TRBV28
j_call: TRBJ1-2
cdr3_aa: CASSLMDYGYTF
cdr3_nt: TGTGCCAGCAGTTTAATGGACTATGGCTACACCTTC

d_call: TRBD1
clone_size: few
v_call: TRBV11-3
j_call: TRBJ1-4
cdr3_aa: CASSLAEPGQFGEKLFF
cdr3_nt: TGTGCCAGCAGCTTGGCTGAACCGGGACAGTTCGGTGAAAAACTGTTTTTT

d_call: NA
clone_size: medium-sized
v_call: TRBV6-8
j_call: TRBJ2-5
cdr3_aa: CASSGSSGRKTQYF
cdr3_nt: TGTGCCAGCAGTGGATCTAGTGGGAGGAAGACCCAGTACTTC

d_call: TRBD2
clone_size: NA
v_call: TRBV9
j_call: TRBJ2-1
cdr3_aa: CASSVRGAGVIDEQFF
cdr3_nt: TGTGCCAGCAGCGTACGGGGAGCGGGAGTCATAGATGAGCAGTTCTTC

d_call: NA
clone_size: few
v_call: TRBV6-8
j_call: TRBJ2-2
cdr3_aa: CASSLIGGELFF
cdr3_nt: TGTGCCAGCAGTTTAATTGGCGGGGAGCTGTTTTTT